This TCR beta chain was identified during a study of identical twins. Regarding the study as a whole: Clonotypes of the beta chain that were abundant in cord blood carried fewer insertions (memory repertoires showed none).

V gave up 3 bases and J gave up 4 bases, with 19 bases separating them. The CDR3 consists of 15 residues. The germline CDR1 and CDR2 sequences are DFQATT and SNEGSKA (reference sequence). This clonotype was detected only a few times. No antigen is known for it. Unique molecular identifiers were in the cDNA, with template-switch universal primer binding. TCRdb recomputed calls from the 5' RACE reads with MiXCR, one row per CDR3 protein. Of about 660,000 distinct CDR3 sequences in the sample, about 9.4% are singletons; the top ten hold 0.75% to 1%. The same data also contributed to another study, on yellow fever vaccine responses in identical twins.

The TCR originated in a woman aged 18-30 years in good health. The chain links TRBV20-1 to TRBJ2-7, with D possibly matching TRBD2 (6 bases). The sequenced sample was PBMCs. The CDR3 protein is CSASWSPGLIYEQYF. CDR3 DNA: TGCAGTGCTAGTTGGTCTCCGGGACTTATATACGAGCAGTACTTC.